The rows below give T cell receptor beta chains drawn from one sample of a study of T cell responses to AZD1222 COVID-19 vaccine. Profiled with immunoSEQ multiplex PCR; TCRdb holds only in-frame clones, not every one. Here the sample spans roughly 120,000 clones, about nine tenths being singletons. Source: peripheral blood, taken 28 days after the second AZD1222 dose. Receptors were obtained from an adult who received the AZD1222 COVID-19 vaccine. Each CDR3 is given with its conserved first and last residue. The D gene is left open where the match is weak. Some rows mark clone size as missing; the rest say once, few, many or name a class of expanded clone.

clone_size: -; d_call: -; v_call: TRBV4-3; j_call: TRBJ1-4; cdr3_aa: CASSQDSPAGEKLFF; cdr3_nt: TGCGCCAGCAGCCAGGACAGCCCGGCAGGGGAAAAACTGTTTTTT
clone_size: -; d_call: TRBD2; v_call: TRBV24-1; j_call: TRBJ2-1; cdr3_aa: CATRLAGGHEQFF; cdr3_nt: TGTGCCACCAGACTAGCGGGGGGCCATGAGCAGTTCTTC
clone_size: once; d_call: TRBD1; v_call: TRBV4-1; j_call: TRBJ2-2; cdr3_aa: CASSPNADRGNTGELFF; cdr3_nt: TGCGCCAGCAGCCCTAACGCTGACAGGGGGAACACCGGGGAGCTGTTTTTT
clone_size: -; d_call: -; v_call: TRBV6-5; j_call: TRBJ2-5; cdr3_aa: CASRATQETQYF; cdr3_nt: TGTGCCAGCAGAGCGACTCAAGAGACCCAGTACTTC
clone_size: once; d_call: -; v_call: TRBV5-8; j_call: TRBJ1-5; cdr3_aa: CASSLSNGQGAQHF; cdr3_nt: TGTGCCAGCAGCTTGTCTAACGGACAAGGGGCCCAGCATTTT
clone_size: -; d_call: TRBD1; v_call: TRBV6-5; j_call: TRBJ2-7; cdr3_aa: CASRGQVWNEQYF; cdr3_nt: TGTGCCAGCAGAGGACAGGTCTGGAACGAGCAGTACTTC
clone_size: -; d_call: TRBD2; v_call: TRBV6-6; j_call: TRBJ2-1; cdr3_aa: CASSGFGTSARNEQFF; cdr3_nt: TGTGCCAGCAGCGGGTTCGGGACTAGCGCACGCAATGAGCAGTTCTTC
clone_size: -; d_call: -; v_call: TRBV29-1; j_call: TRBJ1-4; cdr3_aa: CSADTGREKLFF; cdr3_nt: TGCAGCGCAGACACGGGCCGGGAAAAACTGTTTTTT
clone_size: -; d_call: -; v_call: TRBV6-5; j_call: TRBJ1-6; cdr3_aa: CASRYREGNSPLHF; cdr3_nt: TGTGCCAGCAGATACAGGGAGGGTAATTCACCCCTCCACTTT
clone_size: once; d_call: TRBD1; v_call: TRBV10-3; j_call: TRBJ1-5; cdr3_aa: CATRGQGDQPQHF; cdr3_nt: TGTGCCACCCGGGGACAGGGGGATCAGCCCCAGCATTTT
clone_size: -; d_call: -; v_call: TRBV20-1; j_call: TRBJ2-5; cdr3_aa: CSSGLGETQYF; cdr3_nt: TGCAGTTCAGGGTTGGGGGAGACCCAGTACTTC
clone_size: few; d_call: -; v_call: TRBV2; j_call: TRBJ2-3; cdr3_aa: CASNGRRLTDTQYF; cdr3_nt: TGTGCCAGCAACGGTAGGAGGCTAACAGATACGCAGTATTTT
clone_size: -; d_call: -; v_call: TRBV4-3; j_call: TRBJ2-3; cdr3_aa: CASSQGGERLTDTQYF; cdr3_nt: TGCGCCAGCAGCCAAGGAGGTGAGCGACTCACAGATACGCAGTATTTT